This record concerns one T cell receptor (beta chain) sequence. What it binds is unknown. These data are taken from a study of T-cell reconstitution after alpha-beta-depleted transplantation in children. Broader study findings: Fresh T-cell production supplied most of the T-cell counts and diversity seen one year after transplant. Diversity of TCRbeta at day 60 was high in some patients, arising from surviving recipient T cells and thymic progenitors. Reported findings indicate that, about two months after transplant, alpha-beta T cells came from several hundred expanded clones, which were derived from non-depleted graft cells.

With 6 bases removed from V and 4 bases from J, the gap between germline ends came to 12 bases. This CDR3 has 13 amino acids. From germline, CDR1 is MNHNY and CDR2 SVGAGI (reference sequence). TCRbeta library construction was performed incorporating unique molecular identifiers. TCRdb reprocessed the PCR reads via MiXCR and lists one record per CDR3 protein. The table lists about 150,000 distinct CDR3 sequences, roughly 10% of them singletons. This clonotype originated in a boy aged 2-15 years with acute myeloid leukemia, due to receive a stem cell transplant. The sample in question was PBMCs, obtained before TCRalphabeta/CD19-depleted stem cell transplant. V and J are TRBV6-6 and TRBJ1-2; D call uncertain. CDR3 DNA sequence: TGTGCCAGCAGGGAGGATTTGAGCTATGGCTACACCTTC. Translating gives CASREDLSYGYTF.